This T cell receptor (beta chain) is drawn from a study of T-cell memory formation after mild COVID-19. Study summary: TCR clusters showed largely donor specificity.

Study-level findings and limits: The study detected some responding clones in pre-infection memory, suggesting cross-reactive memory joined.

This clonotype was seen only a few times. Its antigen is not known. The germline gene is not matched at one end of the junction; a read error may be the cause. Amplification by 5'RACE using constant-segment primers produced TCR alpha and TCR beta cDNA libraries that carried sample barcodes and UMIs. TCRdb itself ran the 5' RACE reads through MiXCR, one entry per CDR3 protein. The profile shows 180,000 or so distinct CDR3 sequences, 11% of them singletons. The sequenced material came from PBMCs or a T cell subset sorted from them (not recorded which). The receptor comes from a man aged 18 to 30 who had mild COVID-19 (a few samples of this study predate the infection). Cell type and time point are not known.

CDR3 sequence reads: CSALAGGNAGELFF. CDR3 bases: TGCAGTGCTCTAGCGGGGGGGAACGCCGGGGAGCTGTTTTTT. The chain combines TRBV20-1 with TRBJ2-2; 12 positions agree with TRBD2. Looked up from germline, CDR1 is DFQATT and CDR2 is SNEGSKA (reference sequence). The CDR3 covers 14 residues.